What follows are 3 T cell receptor beta chains derived from one specimen sequenced in a study of T cells after posttransplantation cyclophosphamide. The assay was immunoSEQ multiplex PCR, and TCRdb's table has in-frame clones only and misses some. The profile shows fewer than 20,000 clones, roughly nine tenths of them singletons. Cyclophosphamide on days +3 and +4 followed busulfan-fludarabine conditioning and a marrow graft. Sequences were derived from CD4+ T cells sorted from blood, sampled after allogeneic stem cell transplant with posttransplant cyclophosphamide. These receptors were collected from a male patient aged 60 to 75 who received an allogeneic stem cell transplant from a related donor and was CMV-positive. Some T cells may be supplied by the graft donor.

J is TRBJ1-2 and V is TRBV28; 9 bases align to TRBD1. V was pared by 3 bases and J by 8 bases, with 4 bases of the junction left unmatched. Germline loops: CDR1 MDHEN, CDR2 SYDVKM. CDR3 length: 13 amino acids. The DNA for the CDR3 is TGTGCCAGCAGTTTCCCCGGACAGGGGGGCTACACCTTC. It yields the protein CASSFPGQGGYTF.

This clone is a singleton in its sample. The chain has TRBV19 and TRBJ1-5; maybe TRBD1 (6 bases). Trimming shortened V by 4 bases and J by 10 bases, and 11 bases separated the two germline ends. Germline CDR1 reads LNHDA; CDR2 reads SQIVND (reference sequence). The CDR3 is made up of 12 amino acids. CDR3 nucleotide sequence: TGTGCCAGTAGTAACGTACAGGGACCCCAGCATTTT. Protein sequence: CASSNVQGPQHF. The entire variable domain, with the rest obtained from reference TRBV19 and TRBJ1-5, is as follows: DGGITQSPKYLFRKEGQNVTLSCEQNLNHDAMYWYRQDPGQGLRLIYYSQIVNDFQKGDIAEGYSVSREKKESFPLTVTSAQKNPTAFYLCASSNVQGPQHFGDGTRLSIL.

This clone was seen a single time. V gene TRBV7-8 combines with J gene TRBJ2-4, with a weak D call TRBD2 (5 bases). Trimming left V 5 bases short and J 7 bases short, with 12 bases between. This CDR3 has 13 residues. Per the germline V gene, CDR1 is SGHVS and CDR2 is FQNEAQ. Here the CDR3 reads CASSIGVGNIQYF. The CDR3 DNA reads TGTGCCAGCAGCATCGGGGTAGGGAACATTCAGTACTTC.